This T cell receptor (beta chain) was recovered during a study of T cells expressing NK-cell markers. The wider study: TCR beta repertoires came from sorted CD3+CD56+NKG2C+, CD3+CD56+NKG2C- and CD3+CD56-NKG2C+ T cells. The study sequenced eight donors, seven HCMV-seropositive and one seronegative.

Template switching by 5'RACE with UMIs generated the TCR beta cDNA. TCRdb re-called the 5' RACE reads and shows each CDR3 protein once, DNA omitted. Across roughly 390,000 distinct CDR3 sequences, the top ten clones capture about 10% of the sample. The CDR3 runs 15 residues. Sequences were obtained from blood T cells: a sorted CD56 or NKG2C T cell subset, CD4+ or CD8+ T cells, or bulk PBMC T cells (not recorded which). V and J are TRBV12-3 or TRBV12-4 and TRBJ2-3. The TCR was taken from a woman aged 50 to 60 in good health. CDR3 sequence: CASSLETSSTDTQYF.